Presented here are 17 T cell receptor beta chains from one specimen sequenced in a study of molecular identifiers for immune sequencing clone quantification. One entry per CDR3 protein results from TCRdb running MiXCR on the PCR reads. The sample includes about 320,000 distinct CDR3 sequences, roughly 24% seen only once; the top ten take 0.65% to 0.95%. Sequencing was done on a sample of naive CD8+ T cells from blood, with Jurkat cell RNA spiked in. Regarding subset: FACS-sorted CD8+CD4-CCR7+CD45RA+ naive T cells. Receptors were obtained from a human donor in good health. Some libraries in this study had Jurkat cell RNA spiked in.

This clonotype came up many times. V usage is TRBV6-5 and J usage is TRBJ2-3, with a tentative D call TRBD1 (6 bases). Per the germline V gene, CDR1 is MNHEY and CDR2 is SVGAGI. V gave up 0 bases and J gave up 3 bases, with 10 bases separating them. This CDR3 region has 15 residues. CDR3 DNA sequence: TGTGCCAGCAGTTACTCGACCCAGGGGACAGATACGCAGTATTTT. As protein: CASSYSTQGTDTQYF.

The table lists this clonotype with a few counts. A much more abundant neighbour one base away suggests this may be a read error. J is TRBJ1-5 and V is TRBV29-1, with D tentatively TRBD1 (6 bases). The CDR3 runs 14 residues. CDR1 and CDR2 (germline): SQVTM, ANQGSEA. In nucleotides, the CDR3 is TGCAGCGGCATTTTTCCCGACAGGTCACAGCCCCAGCGTTTT. As protein: CSGIFPDRSQPQRF.

This clonotype occurred once. It may be a read error: a sequence one base away is much more abundant. The chain couples TRBV3-1 to TRBJ2-3; D remains unclear. Looked up from germline, CDR1 is LGHDT and CDR2 is YNNKEL (reference sequence). The length of the CDR3 is 13 residues. CDR3 bases: TGTGCCAGCCGCCACAAAGATACAGATACGCAGTATTTT. It encodes CASRHKDTDTQYF.

This chain links TRBV28 with TRBJ1-5; the D gene is possibly TRBD1 (6 bases). Trimming cost V 5 bases and J 0 bases, with 17 bases left between them. CDR1 is MDHEN and CDR2 is SYDVKM in the germline V gene. This CDR3 has 17 residues. The CDR3 DNA reads as TGTGCCAGCAGTCCCTCTCGGGGACAATATAGCAATCAGCCCCAGCATTTT. It encodes CASSPSRGQYSNQPQHF. Full variable domain (missing parts from reference TRBV28 and TRBJ1-5): DVKVTQSSRYLVKRTGEKVFLECVQDMDHENMFWYRQDPGLGLRLIYFSYDVKMKEKGDIPEGYSVSREKKERFSLILESASTNQTSMYLCASSPSRGQYSNQPQHFGDGTRLSIL.

Note on this clonotype: Its ends do not fully match the called genes, so a read error is possible. The chain has TRBV29-1 and TRBJ2-2; TRBD1 agrees at 8 bases. CDR1 is SQVTM, CDR2 ANQGSEA, per germline. The CDR3 is 17 residues long. The CDR3, as DNA: TGCAGCGTACTAAAAGTCCTGGACAGGGAGGACACCGTGGAGCTGTTTTTT. It yields the protein CSVLKVLDREDTVELFF.

The chain carries TRBV7-9 and TRBJ2-7; perhaps D is TRBD1 or TRBD2 (6 bases each). This CDR3 region has 11 residues. The V gene's germline CDR1 is SEHNR and CDR2 FQNEAQ (reference sequence). Trimming removed 11 bases at V and 5 bases at J, with 13 bases between. As DNA, the CDR3 is TGTGCCTGCACGGGGGCCCACGAGCAGTACTTC. It translates to CACTGAHEQYF.

The rearrangement uses TRBV20-1 and TRBJ2-5; 12 bases fit TRBD1. The CDR3 sequence is 17 residues long. CDR1 is DFQATT and CDR2 is SNEGSKA in the germline V gene (reference sequence). With 0 bases clipped from V and 5 bases from J, the junction kept 10 bases outside the gene matches. In nucleotides, the CDR3 is TGCAGTGCTAGAGAGGGGGGACAGGGGGCATTTTGGGAGACCCAGTACTTC. Translating it yields CSAREGGQGAFWETQYF.

The chain combines TRBV27 with TRBJ2-1, with D hard to call. The germline V gene encodes CDR1 MNHEY and CDR2 SMNVEV (reference sequence). V gave up 7 bases and J gave up 0 bases, with 13 bases separating them. The CDR3 totals 15 residues. This CDR3 is CASNQAPISYNEQFF. The DNA for the CDR3 is TGTGCCAGCAACCAAGCGCCCATCTCCTACAATGAGCAGTTCTTC.

This chain connects TRBV19 to TRBJ2-1; the match to TRBD2 covers 12 bases. The germline V gene has CDR1 LNHDA and CDR2 SQIVND (reference sequence). With 3 bases clipped from V and 1 base from J, the junction kept 4 bases outside the gene matches. This CDR3 spans 17 amino acids. The CDR3 region has the DNA TGTGCCAGTAGTATGACTAGCGGGAGTATGTCCTACAATGAGCAGTTCTTC. As protein: CASSMTSGSMSYNEQFF.

The chain has TRBV6-2 or TRBV6-3 and TRBJ2-2, with 13 nucleotides matching TRBD2. With V trimmed by 1 base and J by 0 bases, 5 bases remained unmatched. The CDR3 length is 19 residues. Germline lookup yields CDR1 MNHEY and CDR2 SVGEGT. CDR3 nucleotide sequence: TGTGCCAGCAGTTACTTCACTAGCGGGAGGGACGCGAACACCGGGGAGCTGTTTTTT. As protein: CASSYFTSGRDANTGELFF.

Of note for this clonotype: A read error may be the cause here, since a much bigger clone is one base away. The chain has TRBV2 and TRBJ2-7; D unresolved. V lost 0 bases and J 0 bases, leaving 9 bases between the germline ends. Germline CDR1 is SNHLY and CDR2 is FYNNEI. The CDR3 sequence is 15 residues long. The CDR3 spells CASSEASAVSYEQYF. In DNA, the CDR3 is TGTGCCAGCAGTGAAGCCTCGGCAGTCTCCTACGAGCAGTACTTC.

This clonotype has a count of ten or more. V usage is TRBV6-6 and J usage is TRBJ2-2; D assignment may be TRBD1 or TRBD2 (5 bases each). Germline CDR1 and CDR2: MNHNY and SVGAGI (reference sequence). V gave up 2 bases and J gave up 1 base, with 11 bases separating them. This CDR3 region has 16 residues. CDR3 in DNA: TGTGCCAGCAGTTACGAGGGGATAGGGAACACCGGGGAGCTGTTTTTT. Encoded protein: CASSYEGIGNTGELFF.

Concerning this clonotype itself: A much larger clone sits a single nucleotide away, making a read error possible. The chain's CDR3 is CASGLGYGAYEQYF. The CDR3 nucleotides read TGTGCCAGCGGCCTAGGGTACGGAGCCTACGAGCAGTACTTC. The chain recombines TRBV7-9 with TRBJ2-7; D not certain. This CDR3 is built from 14 residues. The germline V and J ends were trimmed by 8 bases and 2 bases, with 16 bases remaining between them. CDR1 and CDR2 from the germline V gene are SEHNR and FQNEAQ (reference sequence).

This clonotype was recorded many times. Mismatch with germline at one junction end may stem from a read error. The J gene is TRBJ2-1, the V gene TRBV12-3 or TRBV12-4, with D possibly being TRBD2 (7 bases). The CDR3 contains 11 residues. The CDR3 sequence: CASSLAGGPIF. CDR3 bases: TGTGCCAGCAGTTTAGCGGGGGGGCCGATCTTC.

The V and J genes are TRBV9 and TRBJ2-3, with D tentatively TRBD1 or TRBD2 (5 bases each). The ends were cut back, 3 bases at V and 6 bases at J, with 20 bases in the middle. The CDR3 sequence is 16 residues long. CDR1 SGDLS and CDR2 YYNGEE come from the germline V gene. The CDR3 DNA reads TGTGCCAGCAGCGATTTGACAGATCCCAGAGGGGATACGCAGTATTTT. Translated: CASSDLTDPRGDTQYF.

The chain employs TRBV4-1 and TRBJ2-5; TRBD2 aligns across 8 bases. CDR1 and CDR2 from the germline V gene are MGHRA and YSYEKL. The length of the CDR3 is 16 residues. V was clipped by 3 bases and J by 9 bases; unmatched bases: 15. The chain's CDR3 is CASSHELAVQAEPQYF. The CDR3 DNA sequence: TGCGCCAGCAGCCACGAACTAGCGGTCCAAGCCGAGCCCCAGTACTTC.

This clonotype was recorded a few times. V usage is TRBV13 and J usage is TRBJ2-7; tentative D call: TRBD2 (5 bases). Germline values: CDR1 PRHDT, CDR2 FYEKMQ (reference sequence). This CDR3 spans 16 amino acids. V shed 4 bases and J shed 3 bases, with 19 bases lying between them. This CDR3 is CASSSRAIEGLYEQYF. The CDR3 bases are TGTGCCAGCAGCTCCCGGGCCATAGAGGGTCTCTACGAGCAGTACTTC. The complete variable domain, with remaining parts taken from reference TRBV13 and TRBJ2-7, reads AAGVIQSPRHLIKEKRETATLKCYPIPRHDTVYWYQQGPGQDPQFLISFYEKMQSDKGSIPDRFSAQQFSDYHSELNMSSLELGDSALYFCASSSRAIEGLYEQYFGPGTRLTVT.